This entry concerns a single TCR beta chain. Its specificity is not known. Naive CD4 T cells were sorted as CD45RO-negative, CD62L-positive. The entry originates in a study of human versus mouse CDR3 diversity and MHC coevolution. The overall study: Reportedly, immunoSEQ detects one in 200,000 T cells with minimized PCR bias.

Clones were read by immunoSEQ multiplex PCR, and TCRdb kept only the in-frame ones, dropping some. The sample records tens of thousands of clones, just over 90% being singletons. From germline, CDR1 is LNHDA and CDR2 SQIVND (reference sequence). J lost 4 bases, V lost 7 bases, and 11 bases had no gene match. The CDR3 runs to 16 residues. Study observations and caveats: By iCHAO1, human TCR beta clonotypes numbered about 1.5 million, the most.

The chain joins TRBV19 to TRBJ1-4; TRBD1 agrees at 8 bases. The sequence derives from a person aged 30 to 69 in good health. Sequencing input: naive CD4+ T cells from blood. This sample's subset: CD45RO-negative CD62L-positive naive CD4 T cells. CDR3: CASTPKLGQDNEKLFF. For the CDR3, the DNA is TGTGCCAGTACCCCAAAGTTGGGACAGGATAATGAAAAACTGTTTTTT.